Below, 28 T cell receptor beta chains from the same sample are listed, as sequenced in a study of blood T cell repertoires in COVID-19. Libraries were prepared by immunoSEQ multiplex PCR; TCRdb keeps only in-frame clonotypes and omits some of them. The sample includes 150,000 or so clones, over 70% seen only once; the top ten take about 5%. Sequencing used PBMCs or T cells enriched from blood (not recorded which). Every receptor here comes from a woman in her forties with acute COVID-19.

This clone was counted between two and nine times. This sequence joins TRBV27 and TRBJ2-3; possible D gene TRBD2, 5 bases. The CDR3 extends over 14 amino acids. Germline CDR1 MNHEY, CDR2 SMNVEV (reference sequence). With 6 bases removed from V and 2 bases from J, the gap between germline ends came to 12 bases. CDR3 DNA: TGTGCCAGCAGGGACTTATTTGACACAGATACGCAGTATTTT. This codes for CASRDLFDTDTQYF.

A word on this clone: A junction boundary mismatches the germline segment, possibly from a read error. V and J are TRBV7-7 and TRBJ2-5, with 9 nucleotides matching TRBD2. In germline, CDR1 is SSHAT, CDR2 FNYEAQ (reference sequence). The CDR3 extends over 16 amino acids. Here the CDR3 reads CASSLTAAGGGETQYF. The CDR3 coding sequence is TGTGCTAGCAGCCTTACGGCAGCGGGAGGCGGAGAGACCCAGTACTTC.

This clone came up many times. The chain uses TRBV5-1 and TRBJ2-7; the D gene is possibly TRBD2 (5 bases). Germline V gene data show CDR1 as SGHRS and CDR2 as YFSETQ. Trimming shortened V by 7 bases and J by 4 bases, and 9 bases separated the two germline ends. This CDR3 has 11 residues. The CDR3 DNA reads TGCGCCAGCCGGGAAAGTTACGAGCAGTACTTC. Translated, it gives CASRESYEQYF.

This sequence joins TRBV5-1 and TRBJ2-1, with D possibly matching TRBD1 (5 bases). This CDR3 is 15 amino acids long. The germline V gene has CDR1 SGHRS and CDR2 YFSETQ. V shed 2 bases and J shed 5 bases, with 14 bases lying between them. The DNA for the CDR3 is TGCGCCAGCAGCTTTTTCCAGGGTTTAAACAATGAGCAGTTCTTC. Protein product: CASSFFQGLNNEQFF.

The chain links TRBV24-1 to TRBJ2-7, with a possible D match to TRBD2 (6 bases). The germline gives CDR1 KGHDR, CDR2 SFDVKD. The V end was cut by 5 bases, the J end by 3 bases, with 16 bases between. The CDR3 covers 15 residues. The CDR3 nucleotides read TGTGCCACCAGTGCCTCCGGGAGTGATTTCTACGAGCAGTACTTC. Encoded protein: CATSASGSDFYEQYF.

A single count supports this clone. The rearrangement joins TRBV11-2 to TRBJ1-2; D remains ambiguous. Germline V CDR1 and CDR2: SGHAT, FQNNGV. The CDR3 runs to 13 residues. V lost 0 bases and J lost 2, with 4 bases in between. CDR3 residues: CASSLDLNYGYTF. CDR3 bases: TGTGCCAGCAGCTTAGATCTAAACTATGGCTACACCTTC.

Turning to this clone: The junction does not match germline at one end; this may be a read error. The CDR3 protein is CASSSGLAGINEQFF. The CDR3 DNA follows: TGTGCTAGCAGCTCGGGACTAGCGGGAATCAATGAGCAGTTCTTC. The V call is TRBV7-7, the J call TRBJ2-1, with 13 bases lining up with TRBD2. Germline values: CDR1 SSHAT, CDR2 FNYEAQ (reference sequence). The CDR3 has 15 amino acids.

The gene calls are TRBV19 and TRBJ2-1; 7 bases match TRBD2. The CDR3 runs 15 residues. Per germline, CDR1 LNHDA and CDR2 SQIVND (reference sequence). V gave up 7 bases and J gave up 1 base; unmatched junction bases: 7. This CDR3 is CASNLNGRSYNEQFF. Here the CDR3 DNA reads TGTGCCAGTAACCTGAACGGGAGGTCCTACAATGAGCAGTTCTTC.

V gene TRBV6-1 combines with J gene TRBJ1-2, with TRBD1 as a possible D gene (5 bases). V was clipped by 0 bases and J by 5 bases, with 7 bases between them. This CDR3 region has 13 residues. Germline V gene lookup returns CDR1 MNHNS and CDR2 SASEGT. The CDR3 region has the DNA TGTGCCAGCAGTGAAGCGGGGCAGTATGGCTACACCTTC. This translates into CASSEAGQYGYTF.

V usage is TRBV20-1 and J usage is TRBJ1-2, with D unclear. Trimming shortened V by 6 bases and J by 4 bases, and 9 bases separated the two germline ends. Germline V gives CDR1 DFQATT, CDR2 SNEGSKA (reference sequence). The CDR3 runs 11 residues. CDR3 coding DNA: TGCAGTGCCGGGGAGCGCTATGGCTACACCTTC. Amino acid sequence: CSAGERYGYTF.

This sequence joins TRBV6-5 and TRBJ2-7; D remains ambiguous. The CDR3 has 13 amino acids. The germline V and J ends were trimmed by 7 bases and 4 bases, with 14 bases remaining between them. CDR1 and CDR2 (germline): MNHEY, SVGAGI. In nucleotides, the CDR3 is TGTGCCAGCACCTCACCCCTTACTTACGAGCAGTACTTC. Translated, it gives CASTSPLTYEQYF.

The V and J genes are TRBV11-2 and TRBJ2-1; 8 positions agree with TRBD2. The CDR3 spans 15 residues. Trimming removed 6 bases from V and 7 bases from J; junction bases left unmatched: 11. Germline loops: CDR1 SGHAT, CDR2 FQNNGV. CDR3 region: CASRQGLAGVNEQFF. The CDR3 nucleotides are TGTGCCAGCAGACAAGGACTAGCTGGGGTTAATGAGCAGTTCTTC.

The chain carries TRBV7-2 and TRBJ2-1; 8 bases line up with TRBD2. The CDR3 runs 17 residues. J lost 0 bases, V lost 6 bases, and 10 bases had no gene match. Germline lookup yields CDR1 SGHTA and CDR2 FQGNSA. This CDR3 reads CASRPPGREGSYNEQFF. In DNA, the CDR3 is TGTGCCAGCAGGCCTCCGGGACGGGAGGGCTCCTACAATGAGCAGTTCTTC.

The chain has TRBV18 and TRBJ1-5; weak D call: TRBD1 (5 bases). Looked up from germline, CDR1 is KGHSH and CDR2 is LQKENI. There are 14 residues in the CDR3. The germline V and J ends were trimmed by 3 bases and 3 bases, with 9 bases remaining between them. The DNA for the CDR3 is TGTGCCAGCTCACCGACAGCACACAATCAGCCCCAGCATTTT. Its protein product is CASSPTAHNQPQHF.

This chain connects TRBV6-4 to TRBJ2-3; 13 nucleotides line up with TRBD2. Trimming took 5 bases from V and 6 from J; bases not matched to a gene: 5. The CDR3 extends over 15 amino acids. Germline V gene lookup returns CDR1 MRHNA and CDR2 SNTAGT. The CDR3 region is CASSWTSGSLDTQYF. The CDR3, as DNA: TGTGCCAGCAGTTGGACTAGCGGGAGTTTGGATACGCAGTATTTT.

The chain links TRBV7-9 to TRBJ2-3; TRBD2 matches at 11 bases. This CDR3 has 16 amino acids. V lost 4 bases and J lost 3; bases outside the gene matches: 6. Germline CDR1 is SEHNR and CDR2 is FQNEAQ (reference sequence). The DNA of the CDR3 is TGTGCCAGCAGCTCCCGACTAGCGGGACTGACAGATACGCAGTATTTT. Translating gives CASSSRLAGLTDTQYF.

The rearrangement joins TRBV11-2 to TRBJ1-1; D uncertain. The V end was cut by 1 base, the J end by 0 bases, with 9 bases between. Germline V gene data show CDR1 as SGHAT and CDR2 as FQNNGV. The CDR3 spans 15 residues. This CDR3 reads CASSLGPGMNTEAFF. DNA for the CDR3: TGTGCCAGCAGCTTAGGGCCGGGAATGAACACTGAAGCTTTCTTT.

This chain uses TRBV6-5 with TRBJ1-1; D not resolved. Germline-derived CDR1 and CDR2 are MNHEY and SVGAGI. The CDR3 contains 14 residues. V was clipped by 5 bases and J by 1 base, with 11 bases between them. DNA for the CDR3: TGTGCCAGCAGTCAGATGTGGGCGAACACTGAAGCTTTCTTT. It codes for CASSQMWANTEAFF.

The chain has TRBV5-4 and TRBJ2-3, with TRBD2 matching over 7 bases. CDR1 is SGHNT and CDR2 is YYREEE in the germline V gene (reference sequence). V lost 0 bases, J lost 3 bases, and 7 bases stayed unmatched. This CDR3 contains 16 residues. The chain's CDR3 is CASSLAGAGVTDTQYF. In DNA, the CDR3 is TGTGCCAGCAGCTTGGCCGGGGCGGGAGTTACAGATACGCAGTATTTT.

This clone appeared a single time. The chain employs TRBV28 and TRBJ2-3; 8 bases map to TRBD2. Germline V gene data show CDR1 as MDHEN and CDR2 as SYDVKM. V lost 6 bases to trimming and J lost 0 bases; unmatched junction nucleotides: 2. This CDR3 is built from 14 residues. The CDR3 sequence: CASRLAGSTDTQYF. CDR3 DNA sequence: TGTGCCAGCAGATTAGCGGGGAGCACAGATACGCAGTATTTT.

CDR3: CASKVSGSYEQYV. CDR3 DNA: TGTGCCAGCAAGGTCTCGGGTTCCTACGAGCAGTACGTC. V usage is TRBV13 and J usage is TRBJ2-7; D remains ambiguous. The CDR3 spans 13 residues. In germline, CDR1 is PRHDT, CDR2 FYEKMQ (reference sequence). Trimming removed 7 bases from V and 1 base from J, with 11 bases in between.

The chain combines TRBV6-2 or TRBV6-3 with TRBJ2-7; D is undetermined. Germline assignment: CDR1 MNHEY and CDR2 SVGEGT. V was shortened by 2 bases and J by 6 bases, with 8 bases between the two germline ends. The CDR3 has 12 residues. This CDR3 reads CASSYPMSEQYV. CDR3 DNA sequence: TGTGCCAGCAGTTACCCGATGAGCGAGCAGTACGTC.

This rearrangement joins TRBV2 to TRBJ1-5, with D uncertain. The V end was cut by 7 bases, the J end by 1 base, with 14 bases between. Germline-derived CDR1 and CDR2 are SNHLY and FYNNEI. CDR3 length: 15 amino acids. In nucleotides, the CDR3 is TGTGCCAGCAACGAAAACTCGGGGAGCAATCAGCCCCAGCATTTT. This translates into CASNENSGSNQPQHF.

The chain joins TRBV9 to TRBJ2-3, with D perhaps TRBD1 (5 bases). V lost 0 bases and J lost 8, with 19 bases in between. Germline CDR1 reads SGDLS; CDR2 reads YYNGEE. The length of the CDR3 is 16 residues. CDR3 region: CASSVGQARRGVTQYF. CDR3 DNA sequence: TGTGCCAGCAGCGTAGGGCAGGCCCGAAGGGGTGTTACGCAGTATTTT.

This clone came up once. V gene TRBV6-1 combines with J gene TRBJ1-3; D not certain. CDR1 and CDR2 (germline): MNHNS, SASEGT. The CDR3 is 18 residues long. Trimming cost V 0 bases and J 0 bases, with 15 bases left between them. CDR3 sequence reads: CASSEALAQSHSGNTIYF. CDR3 DNA: TGTGCCAGCAGTGAAGCGTTGGCACAGTCACACTCTGGAAACACCATATATTTT.

This clone has at least ten counts. V and J are TRBV9 and TRBJ2-3; 8 positions agree with TRBD2. This CDR3 has 16 residues. Trimming at V came to 0 bases and at J to 5 bases, leaving 8 bases not matched to a gene. The germline CDR1 and CDR2 sequences are SGDLS and YYNGEE. The CDR3 here is CASSVAGRATRDTQYF. CDR3 nucleotides: TGTGCCAGCAGCGTAGCCGGGAGGGCCACGAGAGATACGCAGTATTTT.

The chain couples TRBV4-2 to TRBJ1-4; TRBD1 is a possible D gene (5 bases). The CDR3 extends over 18 amino acids. Trimming left V 0 bases short and J 4 bases short, with 18 bases between. Germline V gene data show CDR1 as LGHNA and CDR2 as YNFKEQ. DNA of the CDR3: TGTGCCAGCAGCCAAGAAGTGGTCGGAGGGGCTGGTAATGAAAAACTGTTTTTT. This translates into CASSQEVVGGAGNEKLFF.

Only one count was recorded for this clone. This chain joins TRBV7-9 and TRBJ2-7, with TRBD2 as a possible D gene (5 bases). Germline V gene data show CDR1 as SEHNR and CDR2 as FQNEAQ (reference sequence). CDR3 length: 14 residues. The V and J ends lost 1 base and 4 bases respectively, with 11 bases between them. The CDR3, as DNA: TGTGCCAGCAGCTTAGACGCAGCGGTGTACGAGCAGTACTTC. Translated: CASSLDAAVYEQYF.